This T cell receptor beta chain was sequenced for a study of T-cell reconstitution after alpha-beta-depleted transplantation in children. Study-wide results and limits: At around two months after transplant, the alpha-beta T cells were reportedly derived from several hundred expanded clones that came from non-depleted graft cells. Surviving recipient T cells and thymic progenitors accounted for the high day-60 TCRbeta diversity observed in some patients. T-cell numbers and diversity one year post-transplant derived largely from freshly generated T cells.

Remarks on this clonotype: As yet, its antigen is unknown.

The authors prepared the TCRbeta library with unique molecular identifiers. TCRdb processed the PCR reads anew with MiXCR; each CDR3 protein has one entry. Here the sample spans about 440,000 distinct CDR3 sequences, about 45% being singletons. Germline V gene lookup returns CDR1 KGHSH and CDR2 LQKENI. The V segment lost 4 bases and the J segment 7 bases; nucleotides outside the gene matches: 9. The CDR3 covers 15 residues. The chain links TRBV18 to TRBJ1-1; 10 bases fit TRBD1. The material was PBMCs, obtained before TCRalphabeta/CD19-depleted stem cell transplant. The sequence derives from a girl aged 2-15 years with aplastic anemia, due to receive a stem cell transplant. CDR3 amino acids: CASSLNTGDRGEAFF. CDR3 sequence (DNA): TGTGCCAGCTCACTCAATACCGGGGACAGGGGTGAAGCTTTCTTT.